The sequence of this T cell receptor (beta chain) was determined in a study of Ad26.COV2.S vaccination and SARS-CoV-2 variants. For the study at large: The Ad26.COV2.S arm of the COV1001 trial was where the donor was placed.

Study findings and constraints: In vaccinated individuals, spike-specific CD8+ and CD4+ T cell responses reportedly displayed substantial breadth. With respect to non-spike TCR breadth, vaccine and placebo recipients were similar.

Note on this clone: Its antigen is currently unknown.

The data were produced by immunoSEQ multiplex PCR, yet TCRdb's version contains in-frame clones alone and is incomplete. The table lists about 370,000 clones, approximately 91% of them singletons. Described treatment: about 20 received Ad26.COV2.S at low or high dose, single or two shots; 5 received placebo; per-sample allocation not given. After the first vaccine or placebo injection, samples were drawn on day 63. A Boston adult aged 18-55 years was the donor. The specimen comprised peripheral blood, sampled in a trial of Ad26.COV2.S vaccine versus placebo. The receptor comes from a person aged 18-65 years who received the Ad26.COV2.S COVID-19 vaccine or a placebo.

The CDR3 bases are TGCGCCAGCAGTGCGACGGACGCGAACACTGAAGCTTTCTTT. Translating it yields CASSATDANTEAFF. The chain uses TRBV10-1 and TRBJ1-1; D is ambiguous. Deletions cut 4 bases from V and 1 base from J, with 10 bases between. Germline V gives CDR1 WNHNN, CDR2 SYGVQD (reference sequence). This CDR3 is 14 amino acids long.